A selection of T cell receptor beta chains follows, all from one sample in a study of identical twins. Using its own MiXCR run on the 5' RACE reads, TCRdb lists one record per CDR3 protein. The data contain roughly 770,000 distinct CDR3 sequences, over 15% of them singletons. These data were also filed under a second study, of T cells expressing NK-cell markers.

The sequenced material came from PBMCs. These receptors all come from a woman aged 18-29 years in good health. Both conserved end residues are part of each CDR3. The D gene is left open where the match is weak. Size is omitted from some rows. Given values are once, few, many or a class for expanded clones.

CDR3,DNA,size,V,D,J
CAWSEGDRYNEQFF,TGTGCCTGGAGTGAAGGGGACCGATACAATGAGCAGTTCTTC,-,TRBV30,-,TRBJ2-1
CASSLMAGVYNEQFF,TGTGCCAGCAGTTTAATGGCGGGGGTGTACAATGAGCAGTTCTTC,few,TRBV12-3/TRBV12-4,TRBD2,TRBJ2-1
CAWSTGHMNTEAFF,TGTGCCTGGAGTACGGGACACATGAACACTGAAGCTTTCTTT,once,TRBV30,-,TRBJ1-1
CASSGTGGIPGQPQHF,TGTGCCAGCAGCGGGACAGGGGGCATTCCCGGCCAGCCCCAGCATTTT,-,TRBV7-9,TRBD1,TRBJ1-5
CATSRDTRSGANVLTF,TGTGCCACCAGCAGAGATACCCGCTCTGGGGCCAACGTCCTGACTTTC,-,TRBV15,-,TRBJ2-6
CASSLEGGAYGYTF,TGCGCCAGCAGCTTGGAGGGGGGAGCGTATGGCTACACCTTC,-,TRBV5-1,-,TRBJ1-2
CASSQESKVWDVGDEQYF,TGTGCCAGCAGCCAAGAGTCGAAGGTTTGGGACGTCGGGGACGAGCAGTACTTC,-,TRBV14,-,TRBJ2-7
CASSFAVGEQFF,TGCGCCAGCAGCTTTGCCGTGGGTGAGCAGTTCTTC,-,TRBV5-1,-,TRBJ2-1
CASSDRRLAGGPSVYNEQFF,TGCGCCAGCAGTGACCGACGACTAGCGGGGGGTCCTTCCGTCTACAATGAGCAGTTCTTC,many,TRBV10-1,TRBD2,TRBJ2-1
CASSVEPSINEQFF,TGTGCCAGCAGCGTAGAGCCTAGTATAAATGAGCAGTTCTTC,-,TRBV9,-,TRBJ2-1
CASSLTGRAGGELFF,TGTGCCAGCAGTTTAACCGGGAGGGCCGGAGGGGAGCTGTTTTTT,few,TRBV12-3/TRBV12-4,TRBD2,TRBJ2-2
CASSVQSGVNEQFF,TGTGCCAGCAGCGTACAATCCGGCGTGAATGAGCAGTTCTTC,many,TRBV9,-,TRBJ2-1
CASSPKGKNEKLFF,TGCGCCAGCAGCCCGAAGGGGAAAAATGAAAAACTGTTTTTT,-,TRBV4-3,-,TRBJ1-4
CASSSQGAREFF,TGTGCCAGCAGCAGCCAGGGGGCTAGGGAGTTCTTC,many,TRBV6-5,TRBD1,TRBJ2-1
CSARGPWADTQYF,TGCAGTGCTAGAGGGCCCTGGGCGGATACGCAGTATTTT,-,TRBV20-1,-,TRBJ2-3
CASSFEGQTYEQYF,TGTGCCAGCAGCTTCGAAGGGCAGACCTACGAGCAGTACTTC,-,TRBV7-8,-,TRBJ2-7
CASSPQGREQYF,TGTGCCAGCTCACCACAGGGGCGCGAGCAGTACTTC,many,TRBV18,-,TRBJ2-7
CASSLRSSQETQYF,TGCGCCAGCAGTCTTAGGTCCAGCCAAGAGACCCAGTACTTC,-,TRBV5-1,-,TRBJ2-5